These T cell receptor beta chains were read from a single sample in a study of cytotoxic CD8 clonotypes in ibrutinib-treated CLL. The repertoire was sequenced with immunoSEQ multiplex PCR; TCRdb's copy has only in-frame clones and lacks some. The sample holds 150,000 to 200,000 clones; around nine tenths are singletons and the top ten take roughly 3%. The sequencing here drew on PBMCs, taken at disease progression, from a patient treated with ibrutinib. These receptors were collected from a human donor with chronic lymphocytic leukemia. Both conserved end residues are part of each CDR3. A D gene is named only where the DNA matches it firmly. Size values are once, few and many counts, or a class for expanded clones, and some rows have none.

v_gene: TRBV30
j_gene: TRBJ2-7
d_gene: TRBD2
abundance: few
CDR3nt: TGTGCCTGGAAGGAGGGAGCGGGAGGGCCCTACGAGCAGTACTTC
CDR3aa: CAWKEGAGGPYEQYF

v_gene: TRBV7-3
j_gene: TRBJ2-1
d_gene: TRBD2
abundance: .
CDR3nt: TGTGCCAGCAGCGGGGGACTAGCTATTCCCGATGAGCAGTTCTTC
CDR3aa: CASSGGLAIPDEQFF

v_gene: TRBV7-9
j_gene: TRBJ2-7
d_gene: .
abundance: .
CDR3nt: TGTGCCAGCAGCTTAGTGGGTGGCTACGAGCAGTACTTC
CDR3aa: CASSLVGGYEQYF

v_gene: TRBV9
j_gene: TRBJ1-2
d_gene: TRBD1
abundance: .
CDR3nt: TGTGCCAGCAGCGAAACCGGGACAGGGGGTGGTAGTGGGTATGGCTACACCTTC
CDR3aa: CASSETGTGGGSGYGYTF

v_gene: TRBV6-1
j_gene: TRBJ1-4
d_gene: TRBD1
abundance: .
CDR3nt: TGTGCCAGCAGTGAAGACAGGGGCCATGGGGAAAAACTGTTTTTT
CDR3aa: CASSEDRGHGEKLFF

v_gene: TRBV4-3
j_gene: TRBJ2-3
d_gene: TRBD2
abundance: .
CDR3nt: TGCGCCAGCAGCCACTTACTAGCGGGAGGGCCAGGGGCAGATACGCAGTATTTT
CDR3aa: CASSHLLAGGPGADTQYF

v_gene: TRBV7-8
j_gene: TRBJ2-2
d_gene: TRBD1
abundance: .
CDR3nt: TGTGCCAGCAGCTCAAGGACAGGGGGCATAACCGGGGAGCTGTTTTTT
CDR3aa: CASSSRTGGITGELFF

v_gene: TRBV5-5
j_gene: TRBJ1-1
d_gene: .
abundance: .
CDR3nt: TGTGCCAGCAGCTTGGGTCTTCTGAACACTGAAGCTTTCTTT
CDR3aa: CASSLGLLNTEAFF

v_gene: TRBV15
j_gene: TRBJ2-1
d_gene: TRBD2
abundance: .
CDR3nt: TGTGCCACCAGCAGAGACCACCTCGGACTAGCGGGAATGGGTGAGCAGTTCTTC
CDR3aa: CATSRDHLGLAGMGEQFF

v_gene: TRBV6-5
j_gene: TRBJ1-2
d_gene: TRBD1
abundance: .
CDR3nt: TGTGCCAGCAGTTACACCGGACAGGGAGGGGGCTACACCTTC
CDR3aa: CASSYTGQGGGYTF

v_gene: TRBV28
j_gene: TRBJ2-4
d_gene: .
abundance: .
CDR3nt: TGTGCCAGCTCCGTACGGGTTAGAAACATTCAGTACTTC
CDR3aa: CASSVRVRNIQYF

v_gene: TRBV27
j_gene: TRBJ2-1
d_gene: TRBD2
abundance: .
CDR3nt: TGTGCCAGCAGTTTAGGGCTAGCGGGAGATGATGAGCAGTTCTTC
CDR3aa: CASSLGLAGDDEQFF

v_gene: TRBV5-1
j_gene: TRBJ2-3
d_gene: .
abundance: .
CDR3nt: TGCGCCAGCAGCTTGGTAGTGGGCGCGGCAGATACGCAGTATTTT
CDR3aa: CASSLVVGAADTQYF

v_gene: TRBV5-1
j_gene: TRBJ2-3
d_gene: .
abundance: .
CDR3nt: TGCGCCAGCGAAGCGGAGGGCCTAACAGATACGCAGTATTTT
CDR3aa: CASEAEGLTDTQYF

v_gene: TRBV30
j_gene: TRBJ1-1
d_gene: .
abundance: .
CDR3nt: TGTGCCGGGGTTTCCGGCACTGAAGCTTTCTTT
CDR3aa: CAGVSGTEAFF

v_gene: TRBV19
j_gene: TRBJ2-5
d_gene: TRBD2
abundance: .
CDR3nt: TGTGCCAGTAGTTCACTAGCGGGAGGCTCTGAGACCCAGTACTTC
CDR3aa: CASSSLAGGSETQYF

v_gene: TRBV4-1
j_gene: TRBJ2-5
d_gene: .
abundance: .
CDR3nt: TGCGCCAGCAGCCAACAGGGGTACCAAGAGACCCAGTACTTC
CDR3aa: CASSQQGYQETQYF

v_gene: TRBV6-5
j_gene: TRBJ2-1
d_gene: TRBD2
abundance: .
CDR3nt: TGTGCCAGCACCGACGGGACTAGCGTACTGGAGGAGTTCTTC
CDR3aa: CASTDGTSVLEEFF

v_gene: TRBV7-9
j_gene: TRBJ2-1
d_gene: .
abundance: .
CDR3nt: TGTGCCAGCACCAACGGCCCGAGCTCCTACAATGAGCAGTTCTTC
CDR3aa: CASTNGPSSYNEQFF

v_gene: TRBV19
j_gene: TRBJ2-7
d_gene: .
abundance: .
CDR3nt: TGTGCCAGTTCCCGGGCAGGTGGTTTATACGAGCAGTACTTC
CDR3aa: CASSRAGGLYEQYF

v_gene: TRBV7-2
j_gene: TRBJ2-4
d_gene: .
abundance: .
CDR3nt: TGTGCCAGCAGCTTAGCGCGAGGGATGAACATTCAGTACTTC
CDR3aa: CASSLARGMNIQYF

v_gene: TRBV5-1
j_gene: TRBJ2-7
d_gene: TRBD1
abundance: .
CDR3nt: TGCGCCAGCAGCTTTTATGGAACAGGGGCCCGCGAGCAGTACTTC
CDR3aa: CASSFYGTGAREQYF